These 13 T cell receptor beta chains were sequenced from one sample in a study of cytomegalovirus exposure and HLA in healthy donors. Primers for the PCR totalled 60 Vbeta and 13 Jbeta. Using immunoSEQ multiplex PCR, the repertoire was profiled, and TCRdb retains in-frame clones only, with some absent. Here the sample spans 150,000 to 200,000 clones, approximately 85% being singletons. Sample: PBMCs. These receptors were collected from a man between 18 and 29 years old in good health and CMV-seropositive.

The gene calls are TRBV29-1 and TRBJ2-2; a possible D gene is TRBD2 (6 bases). Germline V lookup: CDR1 SQVTM, CDR2 ANQGSEA. V gave up 5 bases and J gave up 7 bases, with 14 bases separating them. The length of the CDR3 is 13 residues. The CDR3 reads CSVTAGKDGELFF. The CDR3 DNA reads as TGCAGCGTTACTGCGGGGAAGGACGGGGAGCTGTTTTTT.

The chain carries TRBV28 and TRBJ1-1; 10 nucleotides match TRBD1. This CDR3 is 20 amino acids long. Trimming at V came to 1 base and at J to 0 bases, leaving 14 bases not matched to a gene. CDR1 is MDHEN and CDR2 is SYDVKM in the germline V gene. This chain's CDR3 is CASSLYEVTGTGELNTEAFF. The CDR3 coding sequence is TGTGCCAGCAGTTTATATGAGGTGACCGGGACAGGGGAATTGAACACTGAAGCTTTCTTT.

A single count supports this clone. V is TRBV5-1 and J is TRBJ2-5; 9 bases map to TRBD1. The trim removed 1 base at V and 3 bases at J, leaving 7 bases unmatched. The germline V gene has CDR1 SGHRS and CDR2 YFSETQ. This CDR3 spans 16 amino acids. DNA for the CDR3: TGCGCCAGCAGCTTGAACCCGACAGGGGGGGAAGAGACCCAGTACTTC. It yields the protein CASSLNPTGGEETQYF.

CDR3 protein: CASSESIRGYTF. As DNA, the CDR3 is TGTGCCAGCAGTGAATCAATCCGGGGCTACACCTTC. V is TRBV25-1 and J is TRBJ1-2; D not resolved. Germline V gives CDR1 MGHDK, CDR2 SYGVNS. The CDR3 contains 12 residues. The ends were cut back, 1 base at V and 8 bases at J, with 8 bases in the middle.

This clone was seen a handful of times. This rearrangement joins TRBV6-6 to TRBJ1-5; possibly TRBD1 for D (6 bases). The CDR3 consists of 16 residues. CDR1 and CDR2 (germline): MNHNY, SVGAGI (reference sequence). Trimming took off 4 bases at V and 7 bases at J, with 20 bases between the two ends. CDR3 region: CASSSSADRKRQPQHF. The CDR3 nucleotides read TGTGCCAGCAGTTCCTCGGCAGACAGGAAAAGACAGCCCCAGCATTTT.

DNA for the CDR3: TGTGCCAGCACCGATATTAGGGGTGGCATTGAAGCTTTCTTT. Translation: CASTDIRGGIEAFF. The rearrangement uses TRBV7-6 and TRBJ1-1, with TRBD1 as a possible D gene (5 bases). There are 14 residues in the CDR3. Trimming pared 7 bases from V and 7 bases from J, leaving 19 bases between. In germline, CDR1 is SGHVS, CDR2 FNYEAQ.

About this clone itself: Other DNA sequences from this sample encode an identical CDR3 as well. The chain combines TRBV9 with TRBJ2-5, with TRBD1 matching 7 bases. The CDR3 runs to 14 residues. The V gene end was trimmed by 2 bases and the J gene end by 3 bases; junction bases not matched to a gene: 4. Germline CDR1 and CDR2: SGDLS and YYNGEE. The CDR3 region is CASSVGQYEETQYF. DNA for the CDR3: TGTGCCAGCAGCGTGGGACAGTATGAAGAGACCCAGTACTTC.

V gene TRBV19 combines with J gene TRBJ1-1; D uncertain. Germline V gives CDR1 LNHDA, CDR2 SQIVND (reference sequence). The CDR3 runs to 13 residues. Trimming cost V 6 bases and J 8 bases, with 16 bases left between them. The CDR3 coding sequence is TGTGCCAGTAGGAACAGCCCACTGCTAGAAGCTTTCTTT. The encoded protein is CASRNSPLLEAFF. The whole variable domain, remainder taken from reference TRBV19 and TRBJ1-1, is DGGITQSPKYLFRKEGQNVTLSCEQNLNHDAMYWYRQDPGQGLRLIYYSQIVNDFQKGDIAEGYSVSREKKESFPLTVTSAQKNPTAFYLCASRNSPLLEAFFGQGTRLTVV.

The V gene is TRBV19, the J gene TRBJ1-5; no clear D gene. This CDR3 has 14 residues. The V gene's germline CDR1 is LNHDA and CDR2 SQIVND (reference sequence). V lost 3 bases and J lost 2, with 8 bases in between. The CDR3 region is CASSIFSGNQPQHF. The CDR3 DNA is TGTGCCAGTAGTATTTTCTCGGGCAATCAGCCCCAGCATTTT. The full variable domain, in which reference TRBV19 and TRBJ1-5 provide the parts outside the CDR3, is DGGITQSPKYLFRKEGQNVTLSCEQNLNHDAMYWYRQDPGQGLRLIYYSQIVNDFQKGDIAEGYSVSREKKESFPLTVTSAQKNPTAFYLCASSIFSGNQPQHFGDGTRLSIL.

The chain recombines TRBV2 with TRBJ1-5, with D tentatively TRBD1 (6 bases). CDR1 SNHLY and CDR2 FYNNEI come from the germline V gene. The CDR3 extends over 17 amino acids. V lost 3 bases and J 0 bases, leaving 15 bases between the germline ends. The CDR3 DNA is TGTGCCAGCAGTGAGTGGGACACATATAATAGCAATCAGCCCCAGCATTTT. It yields the protein CASSEWDTYNSNQPQHF.

The chain is built from TRBV6-5 and TRBJ1-2; D perhaps matches TRBD1 (6 bases). Deletions cut 10 bases from V and 3 bases from J, with 15 bases between. CDR3 length: 13 amino acids. The germline V gene encodes CDR1 MNHEY and CDR2 SVGAGI. CDR3 sequence (DNA): TGTGCCAACTCACAGGGATTCGACTATGGCTACACCTTC. Its protein product is CANSQGFDYGYTF.

This clone showed up just once. This chain's CDR3 is CASSLASGVLGYEQFF. The CDR3 DNA reads TGCGCCAGCAGCTTGGCCTCGGGGGTCCTGGGGTATGAGCAGTTCTTC. This sequence joins TRBV5-1 and TRBJ2-1; D perhaps matches TRBD2 (6 bases). Germline CDR1 and CDR2: SGHRS and YFSETQ. The germline V and J ends were trimmed by 0 bases and 8 bases, with 18 bases remaining between them. This CDR3 has 16 residues. The full variable domain, its missing parts supplied by reference TRBV5-1 and TRBJ2-1, is KAGVTQTPRYLIKTRGQQVTLSCSPISGHRSVSWYQQTPGQGLQFLFEYFSETQRNKGNFPGRFSGRQFSNSRSEMNVSTLELGDSALYLCASSLASGVLGYEQFFGPGTRLTVL.

The chain uses TRBV6-1 and TRBJ1-6, with TRBD1 identical over 10 bases. The CDR3 contains 14 residues. From germline, CDR1 is MNHNS and CDR2 SASEGT. Trimming removed 5 bases from V and 7 bases from J; junction bases left unmatched: 2. The CDR3 loop reads CASSKGQGNSPLHF. CDR3 DNA: TGTGCCAGCAGTAAGGGACAGGGGAATTCACCCCTCCACTTT.